Listed here is a single T cell receptor beta chain. The antigen it binds to is not known. No quality values exist for individual bases; no much larger clone is one base distant. The sample originates from a study of OX40 agonist ivuxolimab in advanced cancers. Regarding the complete study: Ivuxolimab was an agonistic, fully human IgG2 monoclonal antibody directed against OX40 (CD134), a costimulatory receptor. Peripheral TCRbeta sequencing was intended to test whether TCR sequence diversity was altered and clonal T-cell expansion was caused by ivuxolimab. The monotherapy dose-escalation portion (N ≈ 52 patients) of the phase I ivuxolimab trial is reported in the paper. Partial responses occurred in three dose-escalation patients, of whom one had hepatocellular carcinoma and two had cutaneous melanoma. Prior anti-PD-1, anti-PD-L1 or anti-CTLA-4 therapy was permitted, and checkpoint inhibitors had been received by 30% to 40% of dose-escalation patients. Of the approximately 53 patients in dose escalation, about 20 had hepatocellular carcinoma, some 15 had melanoma, 9 had renal cell carcinoma and 9 had head and neck cancer. In the dose-escalation cohort, more than 75% of patients were male, and the mean age was approximately 55 years, with a range of roughly 23 to 85. Intravenous ivuxolimab was administered to patients every 2 weeks at six dose levels: 0.01, 0.1, 0.3, 1.5, 3 and 10 mg/kg.

To sequence the TCRbeta CDR3 region, genomic DNA was isolated from the sorted cells. TCRbeta CDR3 regions were sequenced using the immunoSEQ Assay. The table was pulled from immuneACCESS by TCRdb, which kept in-frame rearrangements only. Such tables lose some clones; where checked, under half of the loss comes from unresolved V genes, and the rest has no known cause. The sample profile shows roughly 70,000 clones; 89% of them were found once. Approximately 4% of the sample goes to the ten largest clones. Counted from cysteine to phenylalanine, this CDR3 has 14 amino acids. Just the 42-base CDR3 DNA is kept, in frame starting at base 1. Via the germline V gene (reference sequence), CDR1 is LNHDA and CDR2 SQIVND. V sheds 3 bases and J sheds 1 base, leaving 6 bases between their ends. Patients with autoimmune disease history or receiving systemic immunosuppression were excluded from the trial. Peripheral blood for TCR sequencing was collected from all dose cohorts at baseline, on cycle 4 day 1, and on cycle 7 day 1. Samples were obtained from an open-label, multicenter, first-in-human phase I dose-escalation trial of ivuxolimab. Adults with locally advanced or metastatic melanoma, renal cell, hepatocellular, or head and neck squamous cell carcinoma were enrolled in the trial. Before TCR sequencing, CD4+ and CD8+ T cells were separately sorted from peripheral blood.

The investigation overall reported the following: After ivuxolimab, more expanded clones were found on average in CD8+ T cells than in CD4+ T cells. Low levels of normalized T-cell clonal expansion were also shown by some nonresponding patients. The antigen specificity of the clonally expanded peripheral T cells was not determined. In partial responders in the 0.1-3.0 mg/kg groups, normalized peripheral clonal expansion was found to be among the lowest, especially among CD8+ T cells. Clonal expansion of both CD4+ and CD8+ blood T cells was observed from baseline to week 6 at doses 0.1 to 3.0 mg/kg.

The clonotype originates from an adult with an advanced solid tumor such as melanoma, head and neck, liver or kidney cancer. The V and J segments used are TRBV19 and TRBJ2-2, with the D gene not clear enough to name. Sequencing was performed on CD4+ or CD8+ T cells sorted from blood, taken in a trial of the OX40 agonist ivuxolimab. CDR3 protein: CASSMTGNTGELFF. The bases are TGTGCCAGTAGTATGACCGGGAACACCGGGGAGCTGTTTTTT.